Listed below are T cell receptor beta chains from one sample, sequenced in a study of radiotherapy plus CTLA-4 blockade in lung cancer. Profiled with immunoSEQ multiplex PCR; TCRdb holds only in-frame clones, not every one. This sample carries about 51,000 clones, about 77% of them seen once, and the ten largest clones take 2% to 2.5%. The sequencing here drew on peripheral blood, taken from a patient treated with radiotherapy plus ipilimumab. The receptors were sampled from a human donor with non-small cell lung cancer whose response to radiotherapy plus ipilimumab could not be evaluated. Each CDR3 is given with its conserved first and last residue. The order of the fields is D gene, CDR3 length, J gene, clone size, V gene, CDR3 protein, CDR3 DNA. A D gene is named only where the DNA matches it firmly. Not all rows give a size; the values are once, few, many and, for expanded clones, a class.

d_call: TRBD2
cdr3_length: 16
j_call: TRBJ2-3
clone_size: NA
v_call: TRBV11-2
cdr3_aa: CASSLGLAGAGNTQYF
cdr3_nt: TGTGCCAGCAGCCTCGGACTAGCGGGGGCCGGAAATACGCAGTATTTT

d_call: NA
cdr3_length: 12
j_call: TRBJ1-2
clone_size: NA
v_call: TRBV5-4
cdr3_aa: CASSWGQNGYTF
cdr3_nt: TGTGCCAGCAGCTGGGGACAAAATGGCTACACCTTC

d_call: NA
cdr3_length: 14
j_call: TRBJ1-1
clone_size: few
v_call: TRBV6-6
cdr3_aa: CASSYSSRGVKAFF
cdr3_nt: TGTGCCAGCAGTTACTCGAGTCGGGGGGTCAAAGCTTTCTTT

d_call: NA
cdr3_length: 15
j_call: TRBJ1-1
clone_size: few
v_call: TRBV6-5
cdr3_aa: CASSSYRSLNTEAFF
cdr3_nt: TGTGCCAGCAGTTCGTACAGGAGTCTGAACACTGAAGCTTTCTTT

d_call: TRBD1
cdr3_length: 13
j_call: TRBJ2-7
clone_size: few
v_call: TRBV28
cdr3_aa: CASLGQTTYEQYF
cdr3_nt: TGTGCCAGCTTGGGACAGACTACCTACGAGCAGTACTTC

d_call: NA
cdr3_length: 14
j_call: TRBJ2-1
clone_size: NA
v_call: TRBV27
cdr3_aa: CASSPRGSYNEQFF
cdr3_nt: TGTGCCAGCAGTCCGCGGGGATCCTACAATGAGCAGTTCTTC

d_call: NA
cdr3_length: 14
j_call: TRBJ1-5
clone_size: NA
v_call: TRBV7-9
cdr3_aa: CASSLDISNQPQHF
cdr3_nt: TGTGCCAGCAGCTTAGATATCAGCAATCAGCCCCAGCATTTT

d_call: TRBD1
cdr3_length: 19
j_call: TRBJ2-6
clone_size: NA
v_call: TRBV7-2
cdr3_aa: CASFPGDRVTISGANVLTF
cdr3_nt: TGTGCCAGCTTCCCCGGCGACAGGGTTACCATCTCTGGGGCCAACGTCCTGACTTTC

d_call: NA
cdr3_length: 15
j_call: TRBJ1-4
clone_size: NA
v_call: TRBV18
cdr3_aa: CASSPSAGKGEKLFF
cdr3_nt: TGTGCCAGCTCACCGTCGGCCGGGAAAGGTGAAAAACTGTTTTTT

d_call: TRBD1
cdr3_length: 15
j_call: TRBJ1-2
clone_size: NA
v_call: TRBV5-1
cdr3_aa: CASSLSPGQGYGYTF
cdr3_nt: TGCGCCAGCAGCTTGTCGCCGGGACAGGGCTATGGCTACACCTTC

d_call: TRBD1
cdr3_length: 14
j_call: TRBJ2-7
clone_size: NA
v_call: TRBV6-1
cdr3_aa: CASSVGHRGYEQYF
cdr3_nt: TGTGCCAGCAGCGTCGGGCACAGGGGGTACGAGCAGTACTTC

d_call: NA
cdr3_length: 14
j_call: TRBJ2-2
clone_size: NA
v_call: TRBV27
cdr3_aa: CASSLASLTGELFF
cdr3_nt: TGTGCCAGCAGTTTAGCGTCCCTCACCGGGGAGCTGTTTTTT

d_call: NA
cdr3_length: 13
j_call: TRBJ2-7
clone_size: NA
v_call: TRBV18
cdr3_aa: CASSLGQIYEQYF
cdr3_nt: TGTGCCAGCTCTCTAGGACAGATCTACGAGCAGTACTTC

d_call: TRBD1
cdr3_length: 18
j_call: TRBJ2-6
clone_size: NA
v_call: TRBV18
cdr3_aa: CASSPWTGGGSGANVLTF
cdr3_nt: TGTGCCAGCTCACCTTGGACAGGGGGCGGCTCTGGGGCCAACGTCCTGACTTTC

d_call: TRBD1
cdr3_length: 15
j_call: TRBJ2-5
clone_size: NA
v_call: TRBV7-9
cdr3_aa: CASSQRTGGTETQYF
cdr3_nt: TGTGCCAGCAGCCAACGGACAGGTGGTACAGAGACCCAGTACTTC

d_call: NA
cdr3_length: 12
j_call: TRBJ2-7
clone_size: NA
v_call: TRBV28
cdr3_aa: CASSLQAGEQYF
cdr3_nt: TGTGCCAGCAGTTTACAGGCGGGCGAGCAGTACTTC

d_call: NA
cdr3_length: 13
j_call: TRBJ1-6
clone_size: once
v_call: TRBV6-1
cdr3_aa: CASIPGYNSPLHF
cdr3_nt: TGTGCCAGCATACCGGGGTATAATTCACCCCTCCACTTT

d_call: NA
cdr3_length: 14
j_call: TRBJ2-5
clone_size: NA
v_call: TRBV18
cdr3_aa: CASSAFDRMETQYF
cdr3_nt: TGTGCCAGCTCAGCCTTTGACAGGATGGAGACCCAGTACTTC

d_call: NA
cdr3_length: 12
j_call: TRBJ2-3
clone_size: few
v_call: TRBV25-1
cdr3_aa: CASPPAMDTQYF
cdr3_nt: TGTGCCAGCCCCCCCGCGATGGATACGCAGTATTTT

d_call: NA
cdr3_length: 14
j_call: TRBJ2-3
clone_size: NA
v_call: TRBV7-6
cdr3_aa: CASSLGRGPDTQYF
cdr3_nt: TGTGCCAGCAGCTTAGGCCGAGGTCCAGATACGCAGTATTTT

d_call: NA
cdr3_length: 16
j_call: TRBJ1-1
clone_size: NA
v_call: TRBV7-9
cdr3_aa: CASSLNGQNRYTEAFF
cdr3_nt: TGTGCCAGCAGCCTTAATGGCCAAAACCGCTACACTGAAGCTTTCTTT

d_call: NA
cdr3_length: 14
j_call: TRBJ2-7
clone_size: NA
v_call: TRBV5-1
cdr3_aa: CASSSVVGRGEQYF
cdr3_nt: TGCGCCAGCAGCTCCGTGGTAGGAAGAGGCGAGCAGTACTTC

d_call: TRBD2
cdr3_length: 14
j_call: TRBJ2-7
clone_size: NA
v_call: TRBV30
cdr3_aa: CAWSVLAGIDEQYF
cdr3_nt: TGTGCCTGGAGTGTACTAGCGGGAATTGACGAGCAGTACTTC

d_call: TRBD2
cdr3_length: 19
j_call: TRBJ2-4
clone_size: NA
v_call: TRBV9
cdr3_aa: CASSVATGTSGGVKNIQYF
cdr3_nt: TGTGCCAGCAGCGTAGCTACCGGGACTAGCGGGGGTGTTAAAAACATTCAGTACTTC

d_call: NA
cdr3_length: 13
j_call: TRBJ1-5
clone_size: NA
v_call: TRBV7-3
cdr3_aa: CASSLTTNQPQHF
cdr3_nt: TGTGCCAGCAGCTTAACAACAAATCAGCCCCAGCATTTT

d_call: NA
cdr3_length: 15
j_call: TRBJ1-6
clone_size: NA
v_call: TRBV18
cdr3_aa: CASSPPDPQGSPLHF
cdr3_nt: TGTGCCAGCTCACCACCGGACCCTCAGGGGTCACCCCTCCACTTT

d_call: NA
cdr3_length: 14
j_call: TRBJ1-2
clone_size: NA
v_call: TRBV5-1
cdr3_aa: CASSIAPGNYGYTF
cdr3_nt: TGCGCCAGCAGCATAGCCCCGGGTAACTATGGCTACACCTTC

d_call: NA
cdr3_length: 19
j_call: TRBJ1-3
clone_size: NA
v_call: TRBV7-6
cdr3_aa: CASSSRIGGRGVSGNTIYF
cdr3_nt: TGTGCCAGCAGCTCCCGAATTGGGGGCAGGGGAGTCTCTGGAAACACCATATATTTT

d_call: TRBD2
cdr3_length: 14
j_call: TRBJ2-3
clone_size: NA
v_call: TRBV7-2
cdr3_aa: CASSLTGGTDTQYF
cdr3_nt: TGTGCCAGCAGCTTAACGGGGGGGACAGATACGCAGTATTTT

d_call: NA
cdr3_length: 13
j_call: TRBJ2-1
clone_size: NA
v_call: TRBV5-4
cdr3_aa: CASSLRGGNEQFF
cdr3_nt: TGTGCCAGCAGCTTAAGGGGGGGGAATGAGCAGTTCTTC

d_call: NA
cdr3_length: 14
j_call: TRBJ1-5
clone_size: once
v_call: TRBV9
cdr3_aa: CASSDSTVNQPQHF
cdr3_nt: TGTGCCAGCAGCGATTCGACAGTAAATCAGCCCCAGCATTTT

d_call: TRBD2
cdr3_length: 15
j_call: TRBJ2-1
clone_size: few
v_call: TRBV7-2
cdr3_aa: CASSVRGGALNEQFF
cdr3_nt: TGTGCCAGCAGCGTACGCGGGGGGGCTTTAAATGAGCAGTTCTTC

d_call: NA
cdr3_length: 14
j_call: TRBJ2-1
clone_size: few
v_call: TRBV9
cdr3_aa: CASSVIPGSNEQFF
cdr3_nt: TGTGCCAGCAGCGTAATCCCAGGATCCAATGAGCAGTTCTTC

d_call: NA
cdr3_length: 16
j_call: TRBJ2-6
clone_size: NA
v_call: TRBV2
cdr3_aa: CASSSFGLSGANVLTF
cdr3_nt: TGTGCCAGCAGTTCCTTTGGGCTCTCTGGGGCCAACGTCCTGACTTTC

d_call: TRBD1
cdr3_length: 14
j_call: TRBJ1-1
clone_size: NA
v_call: TRBV7-2
cdr3_aa: CASSPGTGGTEAFF
cdr3_nt: TGTGCCAGCAGCCCCGGGACAGGGGGCACTGAAGCTTTCTTT

d_call: NA
cdr3_length: 15
j_call: TRBJ2-6
clone_size: NA
v_call: TRBV14
cdr3_aa: CASSPQGSGANVLTF
cdr3_nt: TGTGCCAGCAGCCCCCAGGGCTCTGGGGCCAACGTCCTGACTTTC

d_call: NA
cdr3_length: 14
j_call: TRBJ2-7
clone_size: NA
v_call: TRBV28
cdr3_aa: CASSLTGPTYEQYF
cdr3_nt: TGTGCCAGCAGTTTGACAGGACCGACCTACGAGCAGTACTTC

d_call: TRBD2
cdr3_length: 16
j_call: TRBJ2-3
clone_size: NA
v_call: TRBV18
cdr3_aa: CASSPFRGRGTDTQYF
cdr3_nt: TGTGCCAGCTCACCATTTCGCGGGAGAGGAACAGATACGCAGTATTTT

d_call: NA
cdr3_length: 16
j_call: TRBJ2-1
clone_size: NA
v_call: TRBV25-1
cdr3_aa: CASSELATSSYNEQFF
cdr3_nt: TGTGCCAGCAGTGAATTGGCAACCAGCTCCTACAATGAGCAGTTCTTC

d_call: NA
cdr3_length: 13
j_call: TRBJ2-7
clone_size: NA
v_call: TRBV18
cdr3_aa: CASSPTDSYEQYF
cdr3_nt: TGTGCCAGCTCACCGACAGACTCCTACGAGCAGTACTTC

d_call: TRBD1
cdr3_length: 15
j_call: TRBJ1-2
clone_size: NA
v_call: TRBV6-1
cdr3_aa: CASSEGQGAIYGYTF
cdr3_nt: TGTGCCAGCAGTGAGGGACAGGGGGCGATCTATGGCTACACCTTC

d_call: NA
cdr3_length: 15
j_call: TRBJ1-1
clone_size: NA
v_call: TRBV11-2
cdr3_aa: CASSLGGGTNTEAFF
cdr3_nt: TGTGCCAGCAGCTTAGGAGGAGGGACGAACACTGAAGCTTTCTTT

d_call: TRBD1
cdr3_length: 15
j_call: TRBJ1-2
clone_size: NA
v_call: TRBV28
cdr3_aa: CASSPRQGANYGYTF
cdr3_nt: TGTGCCAGCAGTCCGAGACAGGGAGCTAACTATGGCTACACCTTC

d_call: NA
cdr3_length: 14
j_call: TRBJ2-5
clone_size: once
v_call: TRBV5-6
cdr3_aa: CASSQYSGVETQYF
cdr3_nt: TGTGCCAGCAGCCAGTACTCCGGGGTGGAGACCCAGTACTTC

d_call: TRBD2
cdr3_length: 12
j_call: TRBJ2-5
clone_size: NA
v_call: TRBV29-1
cdr3_aa: CSVREGPGTQYF
cdr3_nt: TGCAGCGTCAGGGAGGGCCCCGGGACCCAGTACTTC

d_call: NA
cdr3_length: 13
j_call: TRBJ2-7
clone_size: NA
v_call: TRBV18
cdr3_aa: CASSPTGQYEQYF
cdr3_nt: TGTGCCAGCTCACCAACAGGGCAGTACGAGCAGTACTTC

d_call: TRBD1
cdr3_length: 14
j_call: TRBJ2-7
clone_size: NA
v_call: TRBV7-9
cdr3_aa: CASSSGQGAGEQYF
cdr3_nt: TGTGCCAGCAGCTCTGGACAGGGGGCGGGCGAGCAGTACTTC

d_call: TRBD1
cdr3_length: 16
j_call: TRBJ1-2
clone_size: NA
v_call: TRBV4-2
cdr3_aa: CASSQDTGTGGRGYTF
cdr3_nt: TGTGCCAGCAGCCAAGATACCGGGACAGGGGGTAGGGGCTACACCTTC

d_call: NA
cdr3_length: 13
j_call: TRBJ1-1
clone_size: NA
v_call: TRBV6-5
cdr3_aa: CATSYWGETEAFF
cdr3_nt: TGTGCCACGAGTTACTGGGGGGAGACTGAAGCTTTCTTT

d_call: TRBD2
cdr3_length: 16
j_call: TRBJ2-7
clone_size: NA
v_call: TRBV7-2
cdr3_aa: CASSFQLAGEIYEQYF
cdr3_nt: TGTGCCAGCAGCTTCCAACTAGCGGGGGAAATCTACGAGCAGTACTTC

d_call: NA
cdr3_length: 16
j_call: TRBJ2-2
clone_size: few
v_call: TRBV23-1
cdr3_aa: CANQSRLGRNTGELFF
cdr3_nt: TGCGCCAACCAGTCGAGGCTGGGGAGGAACACCGGGGAGCTGTTTTTT

d_call: NA
cdr3_length: 14
j_call: TRBJ1-1
clone_size: few
v_call: TRBV5-1
cdr3_aa: CASSFAGDGTEAFF
cdr3_nt: TGCGCCAGCAGCTTCGCAGGGGACGGTACTGAAGCTTTCTTT

d_call: TRBD1
cdr3_length: 12
j_call: TRBJ2-4
clone_size: NA
v_call: TRBV2
cdr3_aa: CASSEANRGQYF
cdr3_nt: TGTGCCAGCAGTGAAGCGAACAGGGGTCAGTACTTC

d_call: NA
cdr3_length: 16
j_call: TRBJ2-7
clone_size: NA
v_call: TRBV2
cdr3_aa: CASILKAGLSSYEQYF
cdr3_nt: TGTGCCAGCATTCTAAAGGCGGGCTTAAGCTCCTACGAGCAGTACTTC

d_call: TRBD2
cdr3_length: 13
j_call: TRBJ2-7
clone_size: NA
v_call: TRBV5-6
cdr3_aa: CASSSGLAPEQYF
cdr3_nt: TGTGCCAGCAGCTCGGGACTAGCCCCCGAGCAGTACTTC

d_call: TRBD1
cdr3_length: 15
j_call: TRBJ1-4
clone_size: NA
v_call: TRBV5-1
cdr3_aa: CASSLGDRDSEKLFF
cdr3_nt: TGCGCCAGCAGCCTCGGGGACAGGGATAGTGAAAAACTGTTTTTT

d_call: NA
cdr3_length: 14
j_call: TRBJ1-5
clone_size: NA
v_call: TRBV6-1
cdr3_aa: CASSVQGLNQPQHF
cdr3_nt: TGTGCCAGCAGTGTACAGGGTCTCAATCAGCCCCAGCATTTT

d_call: TRBD2
cdr3_length: 15
j_call: TRBJ2-7
clone_size: NA
v_call: TRBV5-4
cdr3_aa: CASSSRTSGGYEQYF
cdr3_nt: TGTGCCAGCAGCTCGAGGACTAGCGGGGGCTACGAGCAGTACTTC